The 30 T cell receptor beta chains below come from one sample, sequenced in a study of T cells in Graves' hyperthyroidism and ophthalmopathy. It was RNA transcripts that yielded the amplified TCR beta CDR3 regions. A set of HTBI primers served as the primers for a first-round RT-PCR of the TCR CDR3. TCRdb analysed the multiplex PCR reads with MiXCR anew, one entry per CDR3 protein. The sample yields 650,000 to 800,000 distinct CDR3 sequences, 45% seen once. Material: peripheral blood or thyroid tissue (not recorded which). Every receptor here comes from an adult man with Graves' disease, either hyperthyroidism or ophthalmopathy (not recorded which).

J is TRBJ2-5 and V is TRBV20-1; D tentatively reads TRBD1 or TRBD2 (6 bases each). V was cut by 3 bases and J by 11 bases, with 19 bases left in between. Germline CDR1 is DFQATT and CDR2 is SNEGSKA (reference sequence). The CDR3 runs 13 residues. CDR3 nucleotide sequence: TGCAGTGCTAGTGGGACTCAAGGGGGGAATCAGTACTTC. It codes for CSASGTQGGNQYF.

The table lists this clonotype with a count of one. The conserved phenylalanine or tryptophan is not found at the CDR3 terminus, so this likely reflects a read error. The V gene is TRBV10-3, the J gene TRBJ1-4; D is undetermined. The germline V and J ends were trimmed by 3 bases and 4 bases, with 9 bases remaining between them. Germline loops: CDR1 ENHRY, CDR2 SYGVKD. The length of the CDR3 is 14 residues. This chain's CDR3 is CAISERQDNEKLFL. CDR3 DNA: TGTGCCATCAGTGAACGGCAGGATAATGAAAAACTGTTTCTT.

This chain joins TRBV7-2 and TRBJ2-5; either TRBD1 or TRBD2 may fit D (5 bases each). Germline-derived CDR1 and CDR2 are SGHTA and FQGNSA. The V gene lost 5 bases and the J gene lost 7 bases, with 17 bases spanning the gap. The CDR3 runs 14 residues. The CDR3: CASSPDGAKGTQYF. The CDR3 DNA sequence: TGTGCCAGCAGCCCTGACGGGGCGAAGGGGACCCAGTACTTC.

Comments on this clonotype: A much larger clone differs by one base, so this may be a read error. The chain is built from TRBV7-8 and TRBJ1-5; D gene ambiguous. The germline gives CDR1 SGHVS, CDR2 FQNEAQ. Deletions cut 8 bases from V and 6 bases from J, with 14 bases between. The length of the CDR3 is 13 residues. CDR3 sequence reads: CASGRLWGQPQHF. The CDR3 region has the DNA TGTGCCAGCGGGCGCTTATGGGGTCAGCCCCAGCATTTT. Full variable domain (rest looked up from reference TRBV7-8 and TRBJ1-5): GAGVSQSPRYKVAKRGQDVALRCDPISGHVSLFWYQQALGQGPEFLTYFQNEAQLDKSGLPSDRFFAERPEGSVSTLKIQRTQQEDSAVYLCASGRLWGQPQHFGDGTRLSIL.

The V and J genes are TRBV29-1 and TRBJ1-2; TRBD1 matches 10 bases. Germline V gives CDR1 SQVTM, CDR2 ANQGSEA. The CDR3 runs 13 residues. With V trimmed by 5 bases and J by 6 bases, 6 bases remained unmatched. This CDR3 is CSVTGQGGDGYTF. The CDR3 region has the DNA TGCAGCGTTACCGGACAGGGGGGGGATGGCTACACCTTC. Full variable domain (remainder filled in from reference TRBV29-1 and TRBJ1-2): SAVISQKPSRDICQRGTSLTIQCQVDSQVTMMFWYRQQPGQSLTLIATANQGSEATYESGFVIDKFPISRPNLTFSTLTVSNMSPEDSSIYLCSVTGQGGDGYTFGSGTRLTVV.

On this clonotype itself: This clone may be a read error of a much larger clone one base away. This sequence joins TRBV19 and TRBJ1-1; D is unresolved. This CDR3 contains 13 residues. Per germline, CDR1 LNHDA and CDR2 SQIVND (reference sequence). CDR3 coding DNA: TGTGCCAGTAGGGGAGCCATGAACACTGAAGCTCTCTTT. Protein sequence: CASRGAMNTEALF.

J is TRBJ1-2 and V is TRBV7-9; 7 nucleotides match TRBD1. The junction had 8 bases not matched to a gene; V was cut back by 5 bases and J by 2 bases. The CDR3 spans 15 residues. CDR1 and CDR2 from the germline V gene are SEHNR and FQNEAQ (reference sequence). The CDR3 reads CASSANRGRNYGYTF. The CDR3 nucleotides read TGTGCCAGCAGCGCAAACAGGGGTCGAAACTATGGCTACACCTTC.

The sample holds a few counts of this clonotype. The CDR3 nucleotides are TGTGCCACCAGTGGAACGACAGACAATCAGCCCCAGCATTTT. It translates to CATSGTTDNQPQHF. The chain has TRBV24-1 and TRBJ1-5; TRBD1 is a possible D gene (5 bases). V was cut by 5 bases and J by 3 bases, with 10 bases left in between. This CDR3 has 14 amino acids. Germline V gene lookup returns CDR1 KGHDR and CDR2 SFDVKD.

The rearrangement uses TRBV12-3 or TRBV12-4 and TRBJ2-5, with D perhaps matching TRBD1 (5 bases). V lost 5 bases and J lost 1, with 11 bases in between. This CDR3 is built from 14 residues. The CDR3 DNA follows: TGTGCCAGCAGTGTCGAGACAGTCCAAGAGACCCAGTACTTC. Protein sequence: CASSVETVQETQYF.

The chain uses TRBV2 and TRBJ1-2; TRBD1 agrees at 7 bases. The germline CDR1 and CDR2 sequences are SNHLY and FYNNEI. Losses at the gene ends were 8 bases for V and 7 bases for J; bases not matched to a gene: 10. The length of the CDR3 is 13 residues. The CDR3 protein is CASRLGGAGGYTF. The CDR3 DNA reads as TGTGCCAGCCGGTTAGGGGGCGCGGGTGGCTACACCTTC.

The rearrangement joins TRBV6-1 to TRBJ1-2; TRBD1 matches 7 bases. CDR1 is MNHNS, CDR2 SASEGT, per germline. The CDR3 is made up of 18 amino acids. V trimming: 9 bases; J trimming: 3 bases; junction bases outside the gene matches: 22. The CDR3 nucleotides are TGTGCCAGTTCAAGGGACGCCTTGAATCCGGGACAGCACTATGGCTACACCTTC. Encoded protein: CASSRDALNPGQHYGYTF.

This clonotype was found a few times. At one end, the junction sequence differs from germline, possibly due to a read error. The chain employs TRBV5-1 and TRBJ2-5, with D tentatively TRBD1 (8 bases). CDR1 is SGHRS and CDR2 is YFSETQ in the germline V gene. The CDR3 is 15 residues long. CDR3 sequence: CASSLQGGAGETQYF. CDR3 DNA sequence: TGTGCCAGCAGCTTACAGGGGGGGGCCGGAGAGACCCAGTACTTC.

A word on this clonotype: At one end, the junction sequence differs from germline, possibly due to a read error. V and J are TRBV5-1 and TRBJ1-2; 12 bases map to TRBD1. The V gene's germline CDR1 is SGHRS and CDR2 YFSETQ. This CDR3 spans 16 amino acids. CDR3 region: CASSLPPGQGARGYTF. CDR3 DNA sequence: TGTGCCAGCAGCTTGCCCCCGGGACAGGGGGCGCGGGGCTACACCTTC.

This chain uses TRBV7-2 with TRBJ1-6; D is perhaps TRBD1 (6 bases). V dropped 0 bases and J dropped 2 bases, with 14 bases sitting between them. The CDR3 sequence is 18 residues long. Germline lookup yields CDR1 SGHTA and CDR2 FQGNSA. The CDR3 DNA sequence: TGTGCCAGCAGCTTAGCAGAGGGGGTTGGCACCTATAATTCACCCCTCCACTTT. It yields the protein CASSLAEGVGTYNSPLHF.

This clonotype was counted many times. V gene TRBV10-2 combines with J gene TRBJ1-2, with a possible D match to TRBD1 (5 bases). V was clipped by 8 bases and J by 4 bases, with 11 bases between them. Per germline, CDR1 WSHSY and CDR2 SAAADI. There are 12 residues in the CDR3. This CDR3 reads CASRDGTYGYTF. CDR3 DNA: TGCGCCAGCCGGGACGGGACCTATGGCTACACCTTC.

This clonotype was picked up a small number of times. The CDR3: CATQGDGGAYEQYF. DNA of the CDR3: TGTGCCACACAAGGGGACGGTGGAGCCTACGAGCAGTACTTC. The rearrangement links TRBV19 to TRBJ2-7, with D tentatively TRBD1 or TRBD2 (5 bases each). The V and J ends lost 10 bases and 2 bases respectively, with 18 bases between them. Germline CDR1 LNHDA, CDR2 SQIVND (reference sequence). The CDR3 is 14 amino acids.

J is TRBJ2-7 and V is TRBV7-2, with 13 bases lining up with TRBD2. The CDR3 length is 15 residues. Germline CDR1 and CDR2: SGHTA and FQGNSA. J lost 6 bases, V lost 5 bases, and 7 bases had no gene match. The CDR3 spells CASSLTSGRASEQYF. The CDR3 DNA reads TGTGCCAGCAGCCTAACTAGCGGGAGGGCCTCCGAGCAGTACTTC.

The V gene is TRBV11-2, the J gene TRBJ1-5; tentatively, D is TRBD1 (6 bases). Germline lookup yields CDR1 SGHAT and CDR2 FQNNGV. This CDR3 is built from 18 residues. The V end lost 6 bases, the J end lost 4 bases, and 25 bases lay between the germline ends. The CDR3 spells CASRRGSGFRGPNQPQHF. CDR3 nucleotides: TGTGCCAGCAGGCGGGGTAGCGGGTTCCGGGGGCCTAATCAGCCCCAGCATTTT. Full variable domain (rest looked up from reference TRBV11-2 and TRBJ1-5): EAGVAQSPRYKIIEKRQSVAFWCNPISGHATLYWYQQILGQGPKLLIQFQNNGVVDDSQLPKDRFSAERLKGVDSTLKIQPAKLEDSAVYLCASRRGSGFRGPNQPQHFGDGTRLSIL.

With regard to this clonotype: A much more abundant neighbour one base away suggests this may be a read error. DNA for the CDR3: TGTGCCACCAGCCAACGTAGGGGCAGGCCTTCTAACTATGGCTACACCTTC. Amino acid sequence: CATSQRRGRPSNYGYTF. The chain recombines TRBV14 with TRBJ1-2, with TRBD1 as a possible D gene (5 bases). CDR3 length equals 17 residues. From germline, CDR1 is SGHDN and CDR2 FVKESK.

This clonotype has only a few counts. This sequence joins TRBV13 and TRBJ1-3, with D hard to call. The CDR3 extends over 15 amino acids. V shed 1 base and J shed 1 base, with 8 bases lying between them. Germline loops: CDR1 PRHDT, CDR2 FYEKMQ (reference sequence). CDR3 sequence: CASSLEGFSGNTIYF. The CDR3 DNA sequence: TGTGCCAGCAGCTTAGAGGGTTTTTCTGGAAACACCATATATTTT. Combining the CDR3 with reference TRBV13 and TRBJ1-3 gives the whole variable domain AAGVIQSPRHLIKEKRETATLKCYPIPRHDTVYWYQQGPGQDPQFLISFYEKMQSDKGSIPDRFSAQQFSDYHSELNMSSLELGDSALYFCASSLEGFSGNTIYFGEGSWLTVV.

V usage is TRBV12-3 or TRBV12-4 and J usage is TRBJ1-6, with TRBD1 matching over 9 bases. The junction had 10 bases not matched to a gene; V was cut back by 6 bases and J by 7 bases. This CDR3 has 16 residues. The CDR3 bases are TGTGCCAGCAGCCAAGCCAGCGGACAGGGGAATTCACCCCTCCACTTT. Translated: CASSQASGQGNSPLHF.

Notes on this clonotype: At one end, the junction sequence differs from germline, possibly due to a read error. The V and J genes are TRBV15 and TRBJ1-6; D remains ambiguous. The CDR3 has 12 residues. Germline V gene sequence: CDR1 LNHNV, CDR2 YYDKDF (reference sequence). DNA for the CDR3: TGTGCCACCAGCAGCGATAATTCACCCCCCCACTTT. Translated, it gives CATSSDNSPPHF. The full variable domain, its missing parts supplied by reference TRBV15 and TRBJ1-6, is DAMVIQNPRYQVTQFGKPVTLSCSQTLNHNVMYWYQQKSSQAPKLLFHYYDKDFNNEADTPDNFQSRRPNTSFCFLDIRSPGLGDTAMYLCATSSDNSPPHFGNGTRLTVT.

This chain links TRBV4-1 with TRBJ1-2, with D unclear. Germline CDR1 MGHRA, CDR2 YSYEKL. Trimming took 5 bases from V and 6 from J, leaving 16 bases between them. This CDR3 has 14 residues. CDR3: CASSLDPGRDGYTF. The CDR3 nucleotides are TGCGCCAGCAGCTTGGACCCCGGGAGGGATGGCTACACCTTC.

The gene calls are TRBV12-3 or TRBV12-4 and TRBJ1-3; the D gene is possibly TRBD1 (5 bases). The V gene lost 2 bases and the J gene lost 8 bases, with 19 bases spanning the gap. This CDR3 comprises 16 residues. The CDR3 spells CASSLWGRDYGDTIYF. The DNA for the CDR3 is TGTGCCAGCAGTTTATGGGGCCGGGACTATGGCGACACCATATATTTT.

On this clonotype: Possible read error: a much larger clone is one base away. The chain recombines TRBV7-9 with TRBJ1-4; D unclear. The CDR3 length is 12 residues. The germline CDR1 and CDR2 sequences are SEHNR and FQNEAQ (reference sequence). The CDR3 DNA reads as TGTGCCGGCAGCTTAGAACGTGAAAAACTGTTTTTT. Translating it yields CAGSLEREKLFF.

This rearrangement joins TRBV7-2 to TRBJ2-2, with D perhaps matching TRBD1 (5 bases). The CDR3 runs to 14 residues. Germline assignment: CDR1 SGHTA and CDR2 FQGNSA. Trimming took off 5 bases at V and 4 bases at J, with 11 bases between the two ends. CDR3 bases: TGTGCCAGCAGCCCAGGGCAGAGCACCGGGGAGCTGTTTTTT. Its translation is CASSPGQSTGELFF.

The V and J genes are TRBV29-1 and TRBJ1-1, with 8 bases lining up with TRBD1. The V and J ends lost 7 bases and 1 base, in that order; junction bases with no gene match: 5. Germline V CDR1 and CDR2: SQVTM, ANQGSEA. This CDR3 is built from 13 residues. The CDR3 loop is CSALDRANTEAFF. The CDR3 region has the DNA TGCAGCGCGCTGGACAGGGCGAACACTGAAGCTTTCTTT. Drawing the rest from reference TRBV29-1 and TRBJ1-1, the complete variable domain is SAVISQKPSRDICQRGTSLTIQCQVDSQVTMMFWYRQQPGQSLTLIATANQGSEATYESGFVIDKFPISRPNLTFSTLTVSNMSPEDSSIYLCSALDRANTEAFFGQGTRLTVV.

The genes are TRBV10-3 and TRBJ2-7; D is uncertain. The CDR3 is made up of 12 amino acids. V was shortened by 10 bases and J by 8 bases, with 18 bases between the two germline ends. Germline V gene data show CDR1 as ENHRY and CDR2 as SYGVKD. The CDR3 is CASSKSPEKQYF. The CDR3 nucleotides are TGTGCCAGCAGCAAATCCCCGGAGAAGCAGTACTTC.

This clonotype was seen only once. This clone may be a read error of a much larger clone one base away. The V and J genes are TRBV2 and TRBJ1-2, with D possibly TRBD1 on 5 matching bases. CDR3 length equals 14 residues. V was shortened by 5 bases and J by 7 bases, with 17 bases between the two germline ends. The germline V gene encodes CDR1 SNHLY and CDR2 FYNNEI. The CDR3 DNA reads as TGTGCCAGCAGTCTACAGGTCACCAAAGGTGGCTACACCTTC. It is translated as CASSLQVTKGGYTF.

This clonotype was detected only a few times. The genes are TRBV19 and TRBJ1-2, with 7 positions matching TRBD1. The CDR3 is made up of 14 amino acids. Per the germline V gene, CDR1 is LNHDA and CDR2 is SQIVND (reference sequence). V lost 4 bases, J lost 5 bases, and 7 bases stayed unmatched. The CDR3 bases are TGTGCCAGTAGTACGCCGGGACAGTTATATGGCTACACCTTC. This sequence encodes CASSTPGQLYGYTF. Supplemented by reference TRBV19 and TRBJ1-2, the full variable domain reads DGGITQSPKYLFRKEGQNVTLSCEQNLNHDAMYWYRQDPGQGLRLIYYSQIVNDFQKGDIAEGYSVSREKKESFPLTVTSAQKNPTAFYLCASSTPGQLYGYTFGSGTRLTVV.